A selection of T cell receptor beta chains follows, all from one sample in a study of radiotherapy plus CTLA-4 blockade in lung cancer. Generated by immunoSEQ multiplex PCR, the TCRdb table keeps only in-frame clones and is missing some. The repertoire includes around 40,000 clones, under 80% of them detected once, and around 8.9% sits in the top ten. Sample: peripheral blood, taken from a patient treated with radiotherapy plus ipilimumab. The receptors come from a human donor with non-small cell lung cancer who had stable disease on radiotherapy plus ipilimumab. The CDR3 runs from the conserved cysteine through the conserved F or W. A D gene is named only where the DNA matches it firmly. Rows may omit the clone size; those that give it use once, few, many or a size class.

v_gene	j_gene	d_gene	abundance	CDR3nt	CDR3aa
TRBV28	TRBJ1-2	-	few	TGTGCCAGCAGACAACAGGGTGACTATGGCTACACCTTC	CASRQQGDYGYTF
TRBV18	TRBJ1-4	TRBD1	few	TGTGCCAGCTCACCGGGCGGGACAGGGGTCGCTGGTAATGAAAAACTGTTTTTT	CASSPGGTGVAGNEKLFF
TRBV6-1	TRBJ2-1	-	-	TGTGCCAGCAGTAAAGGATTGTCGAGCTCCTACAATGAGCAGTTCTTC	CASSKGLSSSYNEQFF
TRBV6-6	TRBJ2-7	-	-	TGTGCCAGCAACCACAGGGGGGGATACGAGCAGTACTTC	CASNHRGGYEQYF
TRBV7-2	TRBJ1-3	-	few	TGTGCCAGCAGGGGGGCAGGAGGAAACACCATATATTTT	CASRGAGGNTIYF
TRBV30	TRBJ2-1	TRBD1	-	TGTGCCTGGAGTGACAGGGGGGATGAGCAGTTCTTC	CAWSDRGDEQFF
TRBV2	TRBJ1-2	-	-	TGTGCCAGCAGCCGGGACAACTCTTATGGCTACACCTTC	CASSRDNSYGYTF
TRBV7-3	TRBJ2-7	-	once	TGTGCCAGCAGCCCCCCCAGGGCCGAGCAGTACTTC	CASSPPRAEQYF
TRBV15	TRBJ2-3	-	-	TGTGCCACCAGTCTGGGGGGAAGCACAGATACGCAGTATTTT	CATSLGGSTDTQYF
TRBV27	TRBJ2-3	-	-	TGTGCCAGCAGTTCACCTACCCTCAGCACAGATACGCAGTATTTT	CASSSPTLSTDTQYF
TRBV5-1	TRBJ2-3	-	-	TGCGCCAGCAGCTTGGTCCCGCGGGATACGCAGTATTTT	CASSLVPRDTQYF
TRBV6-6	TRBJ2-2	-	-	TGTGCCAGCAGCCCCGGACAAGCCGGGGAGCTGTTTTTT	CASSPGQAGELFF
TRBV21-1	TRBJ1-5	-	-	TGTGCCAGCAGCACAAGGGGGGGTTGGGATCAGCCCCAGCATTTT	CASSTRGGWDQPQHF
TRBV7-2	TRBJ2-3	-	-	TGTGCCAGCAGCTTAGGGGCCCCAGATACGCAGTATTTT	CASSLGAPDTQYF
TRBV6-5	TRBJ2-5	-	-	TGTGCCAGCAGTTACGCAGGGCAAGAGACCCAGTACTTC	CASSYAGQETQYF
TRBV6-9	TRBJ1-2	-	-	TGTGCCAGCAGTTATTCTGCCAGGAAGAACTATGGCTACACCTTC	CASSYSARKNYGYTF
TRBV7-2	TRBJ1-2	TRBD1	-	TGTGCCAGCAGCGTACGACAGGGGAACTATGGCTACACCTTC	CASSVRQGNYGYTF
TRBV6-5	TRBJ1-1	TRBD1	-	TGTGCCAGCAGTCAGACAGGGGAGGCTTTCTTT	CASSQTGEAFF
TRBV6-6	TRBJ1-5	-	-	TGTGCCAGCAGCCAGAACAGGTTGCAGCCCCAGCATTTT	CASSQNRLQPQHF
TRBV30	TRBJ1-3	-	-	TGTGCCTGGAGTCGCCCGGGGGATACTGGAAACACCATATATTTT	CAWSRPGDTGNTIYF
TRBV27	TRBJ1-2	-	-	TGTGCCAGCAGTTTATTTTCCAGGCAGAACTATGGCTACACCTTC	CASSLFSRQNYGYTF
TRBV2	TRBJ2-7	-	-	TGTGCCAGCAAGCTGGGGGCGGTGGGCGAGCAGTACTTC	CASKLGAVGEQYF
TRBV6-4	TRBJ2-3	TRBD1	-	TGTGCCAGCAGTGAGGGACAGGGGGCAGATACGCAGTATTTT	CASSEGQGADTQYF